This T cell receptor beta chain was sequenced in a study of T cells after yellow fever vaccination. The CDR3 spans 14 residues. The ends lost 3 bases at V and 5 bases at J; junction bases unmatched: 5. From germline, CDR1 is SGHDT and CDR2 YYEEEE. Overall study results and limits: Subsequent to the booster, the majority of primary-vaccination clones reappeared (roughly 95% CD4, 85% to 90% CD8).

TCRdb reprocessed the 5' RACE reads via MiXCR and lists one record per CDR3 protein. The sample holds a few hundred thousand distinct CDR3 sequences, roughly a sixth seen once. This clonotype was recorded a few times. Its antigen is still unknown. The genes are TRBV5-6 and TRBJ1-5; TRBD1 matches at 7 bases. The sequences come from PBMCs, collected 5 to 6 days after the first yellow fever vaccination. The TCR comes from a man aged 18 to 29 who received the YFV17D yellow fever vaccine. CDR3 amino acids: CASSSRTGYQPQHF. CDR3 DNA sequence: TGTGCCAGCAGCTCTCGGACAGGATATCAGCCCCAGCATTTT.